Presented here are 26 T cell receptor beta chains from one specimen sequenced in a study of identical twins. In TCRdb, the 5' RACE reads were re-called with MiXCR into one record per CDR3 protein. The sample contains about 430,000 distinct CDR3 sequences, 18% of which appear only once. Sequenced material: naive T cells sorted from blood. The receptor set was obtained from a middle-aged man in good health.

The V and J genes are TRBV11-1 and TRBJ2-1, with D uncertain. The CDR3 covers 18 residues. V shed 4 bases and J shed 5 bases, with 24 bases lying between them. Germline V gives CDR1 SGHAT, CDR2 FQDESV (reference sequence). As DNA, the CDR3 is TGTGCCAGCAGCTCTCCGCCGTGGGTAGCAGGATCCAACAATGAGCAGTTCTTC. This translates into CASSSPPWVAGSNNEQFF.

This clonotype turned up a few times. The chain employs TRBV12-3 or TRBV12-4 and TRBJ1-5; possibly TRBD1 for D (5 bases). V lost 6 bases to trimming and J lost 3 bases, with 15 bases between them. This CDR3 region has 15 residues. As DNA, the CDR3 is TGTGCCAGCAGCCGGGGAGGGGTCTACAATCAGCCCCAGCATTTT. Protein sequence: CASSRGGVYNQPQHF.

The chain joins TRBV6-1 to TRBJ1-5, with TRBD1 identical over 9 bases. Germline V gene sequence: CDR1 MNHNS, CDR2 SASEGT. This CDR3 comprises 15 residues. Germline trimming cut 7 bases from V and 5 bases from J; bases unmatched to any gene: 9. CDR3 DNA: TGTGCCAGCAACCCCGGACAGGGGTTTGATCAGCCCCAGCATTTT. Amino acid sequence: CASNPGQGFDQPQHF.

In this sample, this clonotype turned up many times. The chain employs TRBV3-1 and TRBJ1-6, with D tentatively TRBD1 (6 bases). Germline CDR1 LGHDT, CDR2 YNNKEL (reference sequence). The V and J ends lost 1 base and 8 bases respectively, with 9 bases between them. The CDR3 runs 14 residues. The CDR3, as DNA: TGTGCCAGCAGCCAAGTTGCAGGGGATTCACCCCTCCACTTT. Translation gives CASSQVAGDSPLHF.

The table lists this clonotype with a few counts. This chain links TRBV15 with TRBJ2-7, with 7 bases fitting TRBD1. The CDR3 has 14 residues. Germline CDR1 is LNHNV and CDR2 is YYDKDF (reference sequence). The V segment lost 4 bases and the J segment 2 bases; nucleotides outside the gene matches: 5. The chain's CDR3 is CATSKEGQAYEQYF. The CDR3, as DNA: TGTGCCACCAGCAAAGAAGGACAGGCCTACGAGCAGTACTTC.

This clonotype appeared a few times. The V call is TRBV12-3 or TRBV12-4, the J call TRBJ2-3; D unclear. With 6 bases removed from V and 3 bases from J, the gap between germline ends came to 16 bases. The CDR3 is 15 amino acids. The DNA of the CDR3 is TGTGCCAGCAGCCAGTCAAGTGCGGCAACAGATACGCAGTATTTT. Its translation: CASSQSSAATDTQYF.

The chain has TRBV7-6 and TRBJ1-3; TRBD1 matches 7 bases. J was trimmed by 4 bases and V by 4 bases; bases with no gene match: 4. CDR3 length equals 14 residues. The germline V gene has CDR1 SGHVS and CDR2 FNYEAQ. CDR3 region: CASSSTGHGNTIYF. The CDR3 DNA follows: TGTGCCAGCAGCTCGACAGGGCACGGAAACACCATATATTTT.

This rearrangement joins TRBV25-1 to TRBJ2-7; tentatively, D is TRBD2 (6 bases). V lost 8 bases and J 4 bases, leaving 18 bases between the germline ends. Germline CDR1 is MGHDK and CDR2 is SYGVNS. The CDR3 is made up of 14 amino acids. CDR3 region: CASPRSGPEYEQYF. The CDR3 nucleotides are TGTGCCAGCCCCCGAAGCGGGCCGGAGTACGAGCAGTACTTC.

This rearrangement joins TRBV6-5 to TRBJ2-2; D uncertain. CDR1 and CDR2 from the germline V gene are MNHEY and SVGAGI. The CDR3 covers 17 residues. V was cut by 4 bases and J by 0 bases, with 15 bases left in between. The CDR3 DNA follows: TGTGCCAGCAGTTTATTGGGTGGACGCTCGAACACCGGGGAGCTGTTTTTT. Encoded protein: CASSLLGGRSNTGELFF.

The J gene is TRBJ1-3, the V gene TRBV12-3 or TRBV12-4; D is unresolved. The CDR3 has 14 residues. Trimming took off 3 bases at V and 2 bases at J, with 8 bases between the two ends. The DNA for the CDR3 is TGTGCCAGCAGTTTTGTGAGGGCTGGAAACACCATATATTTT. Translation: CASSFVRAGNTIYF.

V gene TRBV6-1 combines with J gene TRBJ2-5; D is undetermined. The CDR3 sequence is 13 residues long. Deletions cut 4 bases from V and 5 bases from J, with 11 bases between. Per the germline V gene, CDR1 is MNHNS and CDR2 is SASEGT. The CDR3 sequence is CASSARVGETQYF. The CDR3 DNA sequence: TGTGCCAGCAGTGCGCGTGTGGGGGAGACCCAGTACTTC.

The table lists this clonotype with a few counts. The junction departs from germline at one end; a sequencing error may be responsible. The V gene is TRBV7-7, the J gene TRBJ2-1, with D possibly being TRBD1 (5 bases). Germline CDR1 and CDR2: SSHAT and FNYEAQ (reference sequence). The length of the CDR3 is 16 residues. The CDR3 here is CASSPGQGGSYNEQFF. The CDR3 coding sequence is TGTGCTAGCAGCCCCGGGCAGGGCGGATCATACAATGAGCAGTTCTTC.

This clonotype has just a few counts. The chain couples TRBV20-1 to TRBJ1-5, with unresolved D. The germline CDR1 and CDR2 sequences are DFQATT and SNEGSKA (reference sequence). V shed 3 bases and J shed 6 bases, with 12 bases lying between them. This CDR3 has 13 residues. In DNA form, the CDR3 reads TGCAGTGCTAGGAGTGACGGGATTCAGCCCCAGCATTTT. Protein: CSARSDGIQPQHF.

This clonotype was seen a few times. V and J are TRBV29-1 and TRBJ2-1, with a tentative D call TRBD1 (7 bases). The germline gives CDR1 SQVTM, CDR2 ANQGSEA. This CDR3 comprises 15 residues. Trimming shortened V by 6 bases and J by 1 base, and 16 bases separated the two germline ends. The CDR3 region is CSVLEGQSSYNEQFF. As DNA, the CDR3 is TGCAGCGTACTGGAGGGACAGTCATCCTACAATGAGCAGTTCTTC.

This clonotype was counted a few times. For the CDR3, the DNA is TGTGCCAGCAGCCAGGAATCGCGGGGTGCCTACGAGCAGTACTTC. Amino acid sequence: CASSQESRGAYEQYF. The chain employs TRBV4-2 and TRBJ2-7; TRBD2 is a possible D gene (6 bases). Germline V gene lookup returns CDR1 LGHNA and CDR2 YNFKEQ. V dropped 3 bases and J dropped 2 bases, with 14 bases sitting between them. CDR3 length: 15 residues.

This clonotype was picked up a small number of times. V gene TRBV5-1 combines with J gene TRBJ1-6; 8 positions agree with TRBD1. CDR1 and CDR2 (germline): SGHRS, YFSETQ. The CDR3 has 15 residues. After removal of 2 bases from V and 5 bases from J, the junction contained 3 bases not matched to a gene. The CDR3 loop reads CASSLRTGNNSPLHF. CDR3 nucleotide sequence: TGCGCCAGCAGCTTACGGACAGGGAATAATTCACCCCTCCACTTT.

CDR3 DNA sequence: TGCAGCGTTGGGGACGGCTACAATGAGCAGTTCTTC. It encodes CSVGDGYNEQFF. The rearrangement joins TRBV29-1 to TRBJ2-1, with D possibly being TRBD1 or TRBD2 (5 bases each). Per the germline V gene, CDR1 is SQVTM and CDR2 is ANQGSEA. With 4 bases removed from V and 3 bases from J, the gap between germline ends came to 7 bases. The CDR3 runs 12 residues.

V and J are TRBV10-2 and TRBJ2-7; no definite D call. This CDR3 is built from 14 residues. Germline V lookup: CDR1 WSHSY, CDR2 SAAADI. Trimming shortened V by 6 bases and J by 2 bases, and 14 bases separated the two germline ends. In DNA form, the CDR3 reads TGCGCCAGCAGAGGAGAAATGATAGCCTACGAGCAGTACTTC. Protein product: CASRGEMIAYEQYF.

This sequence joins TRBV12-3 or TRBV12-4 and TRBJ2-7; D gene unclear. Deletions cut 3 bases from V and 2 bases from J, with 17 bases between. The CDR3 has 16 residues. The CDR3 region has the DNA TGTGCCAGCAGTTTCTCTCCCTTAGGATTGCCCTACGAGCAGTACTTC. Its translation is CASSFSPLGLPYEQYF.

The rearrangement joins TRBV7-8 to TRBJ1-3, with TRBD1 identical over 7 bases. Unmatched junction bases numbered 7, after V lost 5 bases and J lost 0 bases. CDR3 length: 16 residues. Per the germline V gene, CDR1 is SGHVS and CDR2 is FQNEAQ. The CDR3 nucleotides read TGTGCCAGCAGCATCGGGACAGCGATCTCTGGAAACACCATATATTTT. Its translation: CASSIGTAISGNTIYF.

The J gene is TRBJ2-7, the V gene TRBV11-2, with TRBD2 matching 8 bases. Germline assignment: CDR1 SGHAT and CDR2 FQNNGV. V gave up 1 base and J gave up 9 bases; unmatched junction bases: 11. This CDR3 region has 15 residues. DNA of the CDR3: TGTGCCAGCAGCTTAGTTGCGGGGGGCTCCCAAGGGCAGTACTTC. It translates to CASSLVAGGSQGQYF.

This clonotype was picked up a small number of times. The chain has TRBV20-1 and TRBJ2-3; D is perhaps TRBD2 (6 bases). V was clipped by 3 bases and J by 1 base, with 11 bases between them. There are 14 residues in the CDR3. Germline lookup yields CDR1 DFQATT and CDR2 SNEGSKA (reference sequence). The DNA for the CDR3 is TGCAGTGCTAGGGGCGGGGACGGCACAGATACGCAGTATTTT. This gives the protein CSARGGDGTDTQYF.

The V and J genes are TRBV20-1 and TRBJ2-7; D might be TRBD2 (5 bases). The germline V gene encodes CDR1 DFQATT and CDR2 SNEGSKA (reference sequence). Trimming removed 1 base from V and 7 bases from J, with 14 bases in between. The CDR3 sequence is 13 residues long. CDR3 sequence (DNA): TGCAGTGCTAGAGCTTGGACTTCCAGGGAGCAGTACTTC. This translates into CSARAWTSREQYF.

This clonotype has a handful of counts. This CDR3 reads CASSLSGGRNSPLHF. CDR3 nucleotide sequence: TGTGCCAGCAGCTTATCGGGGGGCCGGAATTCACCCCTCCACTTT. The gene calls are TRBV7-9 and TRBJ1-6; possible D gene TRBD1, 6 bases. From germline, CDR1 is SEHNR and CDR2 FQNEAQ (reference sequence). The CDR3 runs to 15 residues. V lost 2 bases and J lost 7, with 12 bases in between.

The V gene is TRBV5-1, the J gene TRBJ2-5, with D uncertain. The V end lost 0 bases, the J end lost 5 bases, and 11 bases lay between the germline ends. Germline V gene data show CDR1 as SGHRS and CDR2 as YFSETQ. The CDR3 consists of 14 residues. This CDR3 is CASSLETLRETQYF. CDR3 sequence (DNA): TGCGCCAGCAGCTTGGAGACCCTACGGGAGACCCAGTACTTC.

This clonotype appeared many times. The DNA of the CDR3 is TGTGCCATCGACATCGACAGGGGGTCAAAAAACATTCAGTACTTC. Translation: CAIDIDRGSKNIQYF. J is TRBJ2-4 and V is TRBV6-1; 9 nucleotides agree with TRBD1. V dropped 10 bases and J dropped 4; count of bases not matched to a gene: 11. Per germline, CDR1 MNHNS and CDR2 SASEGT. The CDR3 runs 15 residues.